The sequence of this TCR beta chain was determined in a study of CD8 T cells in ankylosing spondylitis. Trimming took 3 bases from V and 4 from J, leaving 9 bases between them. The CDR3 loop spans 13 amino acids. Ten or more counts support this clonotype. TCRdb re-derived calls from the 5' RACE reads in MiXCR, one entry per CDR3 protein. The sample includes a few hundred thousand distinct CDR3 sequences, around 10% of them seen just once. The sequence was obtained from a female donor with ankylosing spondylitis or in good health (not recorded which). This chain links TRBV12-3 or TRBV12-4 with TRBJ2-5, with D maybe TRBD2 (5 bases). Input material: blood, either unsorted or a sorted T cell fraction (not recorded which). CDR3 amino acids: CASSFLALETQYF. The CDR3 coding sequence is TGTGCCAGCAGTTTTCTAGCCTTAGAGACCCAGTACTTC.